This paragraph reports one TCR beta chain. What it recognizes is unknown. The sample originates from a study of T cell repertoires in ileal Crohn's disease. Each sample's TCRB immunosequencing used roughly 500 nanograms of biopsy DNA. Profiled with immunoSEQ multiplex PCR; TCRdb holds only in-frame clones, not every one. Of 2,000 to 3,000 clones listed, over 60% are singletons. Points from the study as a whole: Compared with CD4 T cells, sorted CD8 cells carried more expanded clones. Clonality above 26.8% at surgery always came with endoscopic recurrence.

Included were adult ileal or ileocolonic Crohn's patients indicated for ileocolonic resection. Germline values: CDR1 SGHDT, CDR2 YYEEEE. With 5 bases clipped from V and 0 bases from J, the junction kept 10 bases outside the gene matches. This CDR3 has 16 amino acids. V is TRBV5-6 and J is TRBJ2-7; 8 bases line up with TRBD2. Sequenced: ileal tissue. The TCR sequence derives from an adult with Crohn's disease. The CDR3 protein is CASRSVGTRGSYEQYF. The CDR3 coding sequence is TGTGCCAGCAGGTCCGTAGGGACTAGAGGCTCCTACGAGCAGTACTTC.